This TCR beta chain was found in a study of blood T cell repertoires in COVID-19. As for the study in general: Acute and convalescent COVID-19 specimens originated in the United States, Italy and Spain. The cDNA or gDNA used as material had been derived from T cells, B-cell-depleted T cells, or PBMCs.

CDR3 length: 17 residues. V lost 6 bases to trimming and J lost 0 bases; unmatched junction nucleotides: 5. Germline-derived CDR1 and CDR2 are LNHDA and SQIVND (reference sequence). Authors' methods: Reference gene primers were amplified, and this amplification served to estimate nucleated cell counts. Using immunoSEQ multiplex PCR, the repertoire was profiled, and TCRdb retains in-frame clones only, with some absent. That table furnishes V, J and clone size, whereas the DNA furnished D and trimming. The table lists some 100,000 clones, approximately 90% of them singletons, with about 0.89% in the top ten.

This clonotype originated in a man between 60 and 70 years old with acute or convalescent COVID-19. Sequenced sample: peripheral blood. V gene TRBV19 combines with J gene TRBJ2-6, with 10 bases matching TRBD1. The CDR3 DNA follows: TGTGCCAGTAGGTGGGACAGGGGAGTCTCTGGGGCCAACGTCCTGACTTTC. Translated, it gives CASRWDRGVSGANVLTF.